This T cell receptor beta chain derives from a study of T cells in Graves' hyperthyroidism and ophthalmopathy. TCR beta CDR3 region amplification was performed from RNA transcripts. First-round RT-PCR targeting the TCR CDR3 was performed with the HTBI primer set. MiXCR was run by TCRdb on the multiplex PCR reads, yielding one entry per CDR3 protein. The repertoire holds around 400,000 distinct CDR3 sequences, less than 15% seen once, with over 8.5% in the top ten. This clonotype was recorded at least ten times. Its antigen is currently unknown. CDR1 and CDR2 (germline): MNHEY, SMNVEV (reference sequence). V lost 3 bases, J lost 4 bases, and 12 bases lay in between. The CDR3 has 14 amino acids. Whole-study findings and limits: In the blood, most expanded thyroid clonotypes above 0.001 appeared as well.

Participants, patients aged 18 to 65, had newly diagnosed hyperthyroidism with a duration under 2 months. Diagnosis rested on symptoms, serum thyroxine and TRAb, thyroid ultrasound, and orbital computed tomography. The chain is built from TRBV27 and TRBJ2-5; D is unclear. The receptor was derived from a young woman with Graves' hyperthyroidism. Material: blood. The CDR3 sequence is CASSFGTARETQYF. The CDR3 bases are TGTGCCAGCAGTTTTGGTACAGCCCGAGAGACCCAGTACTTC.